The 11 T cell receptor beta chains below all came from one sample that was sequenced in a study of human T cells and chemical hapten exposure. TCRdb analysed the RACE reads with MiXCR anew, one entry per CDR3 protein. This sample yields about 110,000 distinct CDR3 sequences, of which approximately 12% are seen a single time; 1.5% to 2% belongs to the top ten. The sample's time point: pre-sensitization, week 0. Specified treatment: therapeutic diphenylcyclopropenone sensitization with weekly scalp DPC. The sequencing here drew on whole blood, taken in connection with sensitization to the hapten diphenylcyclopropenone (DPC). These receptors all stem from a woman between 45 and 65 years old with alopecia areata. Some clones in this sample may be carry-over from other donors' samples.

This clonotype was seen at least ten times. At one end the junction does not follow the germline gene, possibly because of a read error. The chain is built from TRBV6-1 and TRBJ1-5; D is unclear. CDR3 length: 14 residues. From germline, CDR1 is MNHNS and CDR2 SASEGT. CDR3 residues: CASSEGQKNQPQHF. CDR3 nucleotides: TGTGCCAGCAGCGAAGGGCAGAAGAATCAGCCCCAGCATTTT.

The table lists this clonotype with a few counts. This chain uses TRBV4-2 with TRBJ2-3, with 8 bases lining up with TRBD2. V was pared by 3 bases and J by 6 bases, with 14 bases of the junction left unmatched. Germline CDR1 LGHNA, CDR2 YNFKEQ. This CDR3 is 17 amino acids long. CDR3 DNA: TGTGCCAGCAGCCAGAAAGCAGCGACTAGCGTTTCGGATACGCAGTATTTT. Translation: CASSQKAATSVSDTQYF.

The rearrangement links TRBV4-3 to TRBJ1-3; D gene ambiguous. This CDR3 is built from 17 residues. Per germline, CDR1 LGHNA and CDR2 YSLEER. V dropped 2 bases and J dropped 3 bases, with 17 bases sitting between them. CDR3 coding DNA: TGCGCCAGCAGCCAACAACGGGCGGGAATCGATGGAAACACCATATATTTT. As protein: CASSQQRAGIDGNTIYF.

The rearrangement joins TRBV5-1 to TRBJ2-7; 11 bases align to TRBD1. J lost 7 bases, V lost 4 bases, and 10 bases had no gene match. The CDR3 sequence is 15 residues long. Per germline, CDR1 SGHRS and CDR2 YFSETQ. The CDR3 loop reads CASSTHGQGAGEQYF. CDR3 in DNA: TGCGCCAGCAGCACCCATGGACAGGGGGCAGGGGAGCAGTACTTC. Full variable domain (rest looked up from reference TRBV5-1 and TRBJ2-7): KAGVTQTPRYLIKTRGQQVTLSCSPISGHRSVSWYQQTPGQGLQFLFEYFSETQRNKGNFPGRFSGRQFSNSRSEMNVSTLELGDSALYLCASSTHGQGAGEQYFGPGTRLTVT.

The sample holds a few counts of this clonotype. The chain employs TRBV25-1 and TRBJ2-2; the D is unclear. The V end was cut by 7 bases, the J end by 3 bases, with 9 bases between. Germline V gene sequence: CDR1 MGHDK, CDR2 SYGVNS. The CDR3 is made up of 13 amino acids. DNA of the CDR3: TGTGCCAGCACCAAAGGGTACACCGGGGAGCTGTTTTTT. Its protein is CASTKGYTGELFF.

There are a few counts of this clonotype. The chain couples TRBV6-5 to TRBJ2-1, with no clear D. The V gene lost 0 bases and the J gene lost 7 bases, with 7 bases spanning the gap. The CDR3 totals 13 residues. Germline V gene lookup returns CDR1 MNHEY and CDR2 SVGAGI. CDR3 loop: CASSYSSVNEQFF. The CDR3 region has the DNA TGTGCCAGCAGTTACTCGAGCGTAAATGAGCAGTTCTTC.

This sequence joins TRBV2 and TRBJ1-5; 9 nucleotides line up with TRBD1. Germline V gene sequence: CDR1 SNHLY, CDR2 FYNNEI. Germline trimming cut 2 bases from V and 6 bases from J; bases unmatched to any gene: 5. The CDR3 is 15 amino acids. The CDR3 DNA follows: TGTGCCAGCAGTGAACAGGGACAGGGAAGTCAGCCCCAGCATTTT. Its protein product is CASSEQGQGSQPQHF.

This clonotype was observed a few times. The genes are TRBV6-2 or TRBV6-3 and TRBJ2-5; D is undetermined. Germline values: CDR1 MNHEY, CDR2 SVGEGT. Between the trimmed V and J ends, which lost 6 bases and 5 bases, there was a span of 7 bases. This CDR3 comprises 11 residues. The CDR3 DNA sequence: TGTGCCAGCAGCCAAGGGGAGACCCAGTACTTC. Translation: CASSQGETQYF.

This chain joins TRBV7-2 and TRBJ2-6, with a possible D match to TRBD2 (7 bases). This CDR3 is built from 16 residues. The germline V gene encodes CDR1 SGHTA and CDR2 FQGNSA. V lost 5 bases, J lost 0 bases, and 11 bases lay in between. CDR3 sequence reads: CASSPRGGSGANVLTF. The DNA for the CDR3 is TGTGCCAGCAGCCCGAGGGGGGGCTCTGGGGCCAACGTCCTGACTTTC.

This clonotype is medium-sized. The rearrangement links TRBV7-2 to TRBJ2-5, with D hard to call. The CDR3 runs 13 residues. The germline V gene encodes CDR1 SGHTA and CDR2 FQGNSA. Trimming took 5 bases from V and 0 from J, leaving 7 bases between them. CDR3 DNA: TGTGCCAGCAGCAGAGCCCACCAAGAGACCCAGTACTTC. Residues: CASSRAHQETQYF.

This clonotype was recorded at least ten times. J is TRBJ2-7 and V is TRBV3-1; unclear D gene. This CDR3 is built from 14 residues. Trimming pared 1 base from V and 9 bases from J, leaving 16 bases between. Germline V gives CDR1 LGHDT, CDR2 YNNKEL (reference sequence). The CDR3 spells CASSQGYSAVAQYF. For the CDR3, the DNA is TGTGCCAGCAGCCAAGGTTACTCCGCCGTCGCGCAGTACTTC.